The clone carrying this TCR beta chain was counted only a few times. The entry originates in a study of cytomegalovirus exposure and HLA in healthy donors. 13 Jbeta primers and 60 Vbeta primers were used for the PCR. The protocol was immunoSEQ multiplex PCR, while the TCRdb copy is restricted to in-frame clones and leaves out a portion. In the table there are tens of thousands of clones, 79% of which are singletons. The CDR3 covers 14 residues. V was clipped by 4 bases and J by 9 bases, with 13 bases between them. Germline CDR1 MGHDK, CDR2 SYGVNS. V gene TRBV25-1 combines with J gene TRBJ1-6; D call uncertain. Source material: PBMCs. This receptor was taken from a man aged 25 to 40 in good health and CMV-seronegative. The CDR3 DNA reads TGTGCCAGCAGTGGGTGGTGGAGAGGTTCACCCCTCCACTTT. Its translation: CASSGWWRGSPLHF.